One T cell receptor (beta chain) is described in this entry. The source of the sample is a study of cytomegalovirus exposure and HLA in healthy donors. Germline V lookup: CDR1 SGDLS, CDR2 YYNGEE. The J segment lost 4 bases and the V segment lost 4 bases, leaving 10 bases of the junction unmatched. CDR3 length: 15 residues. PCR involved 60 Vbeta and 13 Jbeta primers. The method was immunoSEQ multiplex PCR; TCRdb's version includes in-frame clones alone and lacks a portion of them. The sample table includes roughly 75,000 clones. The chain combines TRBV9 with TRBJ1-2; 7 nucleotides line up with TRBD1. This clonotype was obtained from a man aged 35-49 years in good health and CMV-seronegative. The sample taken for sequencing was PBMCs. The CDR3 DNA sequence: TGTGCCAGCAGCCCAGGGACAGCCAGTCTCTATGGCTACACCTTC. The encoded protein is CASSPGTASLYGYTF.